These 26 T cell receptor beta chains originate from one sample sequenced in a study of human T cells and chemical hapten exposure. MiXCR, run by TCRdb on the RACE reads, gives a single entry per CDR3 protein. The table lists about 46,000 distinct CDR3 sequences, about 9.4% of them singletons. This sample's time point: pre-sensitization, week 0. Treatment noted: therapeutic diphenylcyclopropenone sensitization with weekly scalp DPC. Here the sequenced sample was whole blood, taken in connection with sensitization to the hapten diphenylcyclopropenone (DPC). These receptor sequences come from a woman aged 40-49 years with alopecia areata. Some clones in this sample may be carry-over from other donors' samples.

This chain connects TRBV28 to TRBJ2-1, with unresolved D. The CDR3 totals 13 residues. Germline-derived CDR1 and CDR2 are MDHEN and SYDVKM. V was trimmed by 8 bases and J by 8 bases, leaving 16 bases between them. The CDR3, as DNA: TGTGCCAGCTTTTCCGCCTCTGTAGATGAGCAGTTCTTC. Amino acid sequence: CASFSASVDEQFF.

In this sample, this clonotype turned up many times. In DNA form, the CDR3 reads TGTGCCAGCACCCCTAGCGGGGGTTACAATGAGCAGTTCTTC. It yields the protein CASTPSGGYNEQFF. V is TRBV12-3 or TRBV12-4 and J is TRBJ2-1; TRBD2 matches 10 bases. Unmatched junction bases numbered 4, after V lost 7 bases and J lost 4 bases. The CDR3 totals 14 residues.

This clonotype was seen only a few times. With a much larger clone just one base away, this may be a read error. The rearrangement links TRBV7-2 to TRBJ2-3; D is possibly TRBD2 (6 bases). The CDR3 contains 15 residues. V was pared by 3 bases and J by 4 bases, with 14 bases between. Germline V gives CDR1 SGHTA, CDR2 FQGNSA. The CDR3 here is CASSLDYLSADTQYF. The CDR3 coding sequence is TGTGCCAGCAGCTTGGACTACCTTAGCGCAGATACGCAGTATTTT.

This clonotype was counted many times. The chain combines TRBV7-2 with TRBJ1-1; 7 bases are shared with TRBD1. After removal of 1 base from V and 0 bases from J, the junction contained 11 bases not matched to a gene. There are 18 residues in the CDR3. Germline CDR1 and CDR2: SGHTA and FQGNSA. The CDR3 nucleotides are TGTGCCAGCAGCTTAGAGGGGGCGGGTGGAGGCATGAACACTGAAGCTTTCTTT. This sequence encodes CASSLEGAGGGMNTEAFF.

The sample holds many counts of this clonotype. The V gene is TRBV2, the J gene TRBJ1-1; no reliable D call. Germline V gene sequence: CDR1 SNHLY, CDR2 FYNNEI. V lost 8 bases and J lost 0, with 7 bases in between. The CDR3 covers 12 residues. CDR3: CASWGMNTEAFF. CDR3 bases: TGTGCCAGCTGGGGTATGAACACTGAAGCTTTCTTT.

This clonotype is labeled medium-sized. The chain uses TRBV24-1 and TRBJ2-2, with 10 bases fitting TRBD2. V trimming: 0 bases; J trimming: 3 bases; junction bases outside the gene matches: 0. Germline values: CDR1 KGHDR, CDR2 SFDVKD. The CDR3 is made up of 16 amino acids. CDR3 nucleotides: TGTGCCACCAGTGATTTGACTAGCGGGGACACCGGGGAGCTGTTTTTT. Its translation is CATSDLTSGDTGELFF.

In its sample, this clonotype was seen many times. The chain uses TRBV6-2 or TRBV6-3 and TRBJ2-7; the D is unclear. The germline CDR1 and CDR2 sequences are MNHEY and SVGEGT. V was clipped by 6 bases and J by 2 bases, with 5 bases between them. The CDR3 spans 11 residues. The CDR3: CASSFPYEQYF. The CDR3 nucleotides read TGTGCCAGCAGCTTCCCCTACGAGCAGTACTTC.

The table lists this clonotype with a few counts. The chain joins TRBV2 to TRBJ2-1; the D gene is possibly TRBD2 (7 bases). The V end lost 4 bases, the J end lost 1 base, and 20 bases lay between the germline ends. The CDR3 is made up of 18 amino acids. Looked up from germline, CDR1 is SNHLY and CDR2 is FYNNEI. The CDR3: CASSVWGGRHQSYNEQFF. Written as DNA, the CDR3 is TGTGCCAGCAGTGTTTGGGGGGGCCGCCATCAGTCCTACAATGAGCAGTTCTTC.

This clonotype was detected only a few times. This chain joins TRBV5-1 and TRBJ2-3, with a possible D match to TRBD2 (5 bases). Germline assignment: CDR1 SGHRS and CDR2 YFSETQ. Trimming took off 4 bases at V and 10 bases at J, with 10 bases between the two ends. The CDR3 contains 11 residues. The CDR3 nucleotides are TGCGCCAGCAGCGTTAGCGACGCGCAGTATTTT. The encoded protein is CASSVSDAQYF.

This clonotype was observed at least ten times. This chain uses TRBV6-2 or TRBV6-3 with TRBJ2-7, with 7 positions matching TRBD2. This CDR3 has 15 residues. Unmatched junction bases numbered 6, after V lost 2 bases and J lost 2 bases. Germline V CDR1 and CDR2: MNHEY, SVGEGT. CDR3 coding DNA: TGTGCCAGCAGTTACCCGGGCGGGGGTACCTACGAGCAGTACTTC. Its protein product is CASSYPGGGTYEQYF.

This clonotype was found many times. The chain is built from TRBV9 and TRBJ2-7; maybe TRBD2 (6 bases). Trimming took off 4 bases at V and 3 bases at J, with 14 bases between the two ends. The CDR3 runs to 14 residues. Looked up from germline, CDR1 is SGDLS and CDR2 is YYNGEE. In DNA form, the CDR3 reads TGTGCCAGCAGCCCCTGGGGTAGCGGCTACGAGCAGTACTTC. Its protein is CASSPWGSGYEQYF.

This clonotype has a handful of counts. J is TRBJ1-5 and V is TRBV5-5; a weak D match, TRBD1 (6 bases). CDR1 is SGHKS and CDR2 is YYEKEE in the germline V gene (reference sequence). V lost 2 bases and J lost 5, with 11 bases in between. There are 14 residues in the CDR3. CDR3 amino acids: CASSLQGFHQPQHF. The CDR3 DNA reads TGTGCCAGCAGCTTACAGGGATTCCATCAGCCCCAGCATTTT. Filled out from reference TRBV5-5 and TRBJ1-5, the complete variable domain reads DAGVTQSPTHLIKTRGQQVTLRCSPISGHKSVSWYQQVLGQGPQFIFQYYEKEERGRGNFPDRFSARQFPNYSSELNVNALLLGDSALYLCASSLQGFHQPQHFGDGTRLSIL.

The V gene is TRBV2, the J gene TRBJ2-1, with TRBD2 matching 13 bases. The germline V gene has CDR1 SNHLY and CDR2 FYNNEI. CDR3 length: 16 amino acids. Germline trimming cut 6 bases from V and 4 bases from J; bases unmatched to any gene: 6. The CDR3 spells CASRRRTSGGYNEQFF. DNA of the CDR3: TGTGCCAGCAGGAGACGGACTAGCGGGGGATACAATGAGCAGTTCTTC.

The table lists this clonotype with many counts. The chain's CDR3 is CASSQANYLSPLHF. Here the CDR3 DNA reads TGTGCCAGCAGCCAAGCAAACTACTTATCACCCCTCCACTTT. The chain links TRBV4-2 to TRBJ1-6; no clear D gene. The CDR3 is made up of 14 amino acids. The germline V and J ends were trimmed by 1 base and 10 bases, with 11 bases remaining between them. Germline V gene lookup returns CDR1 LGHNA and CDR2 YNFKEQ.

The CDR3 spells CSYWGQGCNEQFF. The CDR3 coding sequence is TGCAGCTACTGGGGACAGGGGTGCAATGAGCAGTTCTTC. The chain uses TRBV29-1 and TRBJ2-1, with TRBD1 matching over 10 bases. This CDR3 has 13 residues. V trimming: 8 bases; J trimming: 6 bases; junction bases outside the gene matches: 7. Germline loops: CDR1 SQVTM, CDR2 ANQGSEA.

This clonotype was recorded at least ten times. V usage is TRBV12-3 or TRBV12-4 and J usage is TRBJ1-2; weak D call: TRBD1 (5 bases). This CDR3 has 15 amino acids. Trimming shortened V by 2 bases and J by 2 bases, and 12 bases separated the two germline ends. CDR3: CASSLMGQINYGYTF. CDR3 bases: TGTGCCAGCAGTTTAATGGGGCAGATAAACTATGGCTACACCTTC.

In its sample, this clonotype was seen a few times. The V gene is TRBV12-3 or TRBV12-4, the J gene TRBJ1-4, with 7 bases that match TRBD1. The junction had 11 bases not matched to a gene; V was cut back by 11 bases and J by 8 bases. CDR3 size: 13 residues. CDR3 sequence reads: CASNRGWGEKLFF. In DNA, the CDR3 is TGTGCCTCAAACAGGGGATGGGGAGAAAAACTGTTTTTT.

This clonotype was picked up many times. V is TRBV30 and J is TRBJ2-2; D tentatively fits TRBD1 or TRBD2 (6 bases each). Germline CDR1 GTSNPN, CDR2 SVGIG (reference sequence). CDR3 length equals 14 residues. V lost 0 bases, J lost 9 bases, and 14 bases lay in between. Here the CDR3 DNA reads TGTGCCTGGAGTGTCAGGGGACTTAGCCGGGAGCTGTTTTTT. Amino acid sequence: CAWSVRGLSRELFF.

This clonotype showed up many times. The gene calls are TRBV2 and TRBJ2-2; D is undetermined. Germline assignment: CDR1 SNHLY and CDR2 FYNNEI. The V end was cut by 7 bases, the J end by 3 bases, with 12 bases between. CDR3 size: 14 residues. CDR3 bases: TGTGCCAGCACCATGTATGCATACACCGGGGAGCTGTTTTTT. Its protein is CASTMYAYTGELFF. The whole variable domain, filled in from reference TRBV2 and TRBJ2-2, reads EPEVTQTPSHQVTQMGQEVILRCVPISNHLYFYWYRQILGQKVEFLVSFYNNEISEKSEIFDDQFSVERPDGSNFTLKIRSTKLEDSAMYFCASTMYAYTGELFFGEGSRLTVL.

The chain combines TRBV7-8 with TRBJ1-1; possibly TRBD1 for D (5 bases). The length of the CDR3 is 14 residues. The ends were cut back, 5 bases at V and 4 bases at J, with 14 bases in the middle. CDR1 and CDR2 (germline): SGHVS, FQNEAQ. The CDR3 spells CASSPTAGGTEAFF. As DNA, the CDR3 is TGTGCCAGCAGCCCTACGGCGGGGGGCACTGAAGCTTTCTTT.

This clonotype was recorded many times. This chain uses TRBV3-1 with TRBJ2-1; possibly TRBD1 or TRBD2 for D (6 bases each). The CDR3 has 17 residues. V lost 5 bases and J lost 1, with 18 bases in between. Germline V lookup: CDR1 LGHDT, CDR2 YNNKEL (reference sequence). CDR3 residues: CASSLRGPGASYNEQFF. The CDR3 DNA reads TGTGCCAGCAGCTTACGGGGGCCAGGGGCATCCTACAATGAGCAGTTCTTC.

This clonotype was seen only a few times. V gene TRBV20-1 combines with J gene TRBJ1-5, with 9 bases matching TRBD1. CDR3 size: 14 residues. Germline CDR1 DFQATT, CDR2 SNEGSKA (reference sequence). Germline trimming cut 5 bases from V and 0 bases from J; bases unmatched to any gene: 2. CDR3 protein: CSAVQGASNQPQHF. CDR3 DNA: TGCAGTGCTGTACAGGGGGCTAGCAATCAGCCCCAGCATTTT.

This clonotype showed up many times. This rearrangement joins TRBV5-4 to TRBJ2-2; the D call may be TRBD1 or TRBD2 (6 bases each). The V gene lost 4 bases and the J gene lost 1 base, with 14 bases spanning the gap. CDR1 is SGHNT, CDR2 YYREEE, per germline (reference sequence). The CDR3 spans 16 residues. CDR3 sequence reads: CASSLGGGQNTGELFF. CDR3 DNA: TGTGCCAGCAGCCTAGGTGGGGGGCAGAACACCGGGGAGCTGTTTTTT.

V usage is TRBV28 and J usage is TRBJ2-7; perhaps D is TRBD1 or TRBD2 (5 bases each). CDR3 length: 15 amino acids. Trimming stripped 3 bases from V and 2 bases from J, with 14 bases between. CDR1 is MDHEN and CDR2 is SYDVKM in the germline V gene. CDR3 loop: CASSLRPLGPYEQYF. DNA of the CDR3: TGTGCCAGCAGTTTGCGGCCCCTGGGACCCTACGAGCAGTACTTC.

This clonotype has only a few counts. V usage is TRBV19 and J usage is TRBJ2-3; 10 nucleotides align to TRBD1. CDR1 and CDR2 from the germline V gene are LNHDA and SQIVND (reference sequence). The CDR3 is made up of 16 amino acids. Trimming removed 5 bases from V and 5 bases from J; junction bases left unmatched: 10. The CDR3 DNA reads as TGTGCCAGTAGTCCCCGACAAAGGACAGGGGGAGATACGCAGTATTTT. Its protein is CASSPRQRTGGDTQYF.

V usage is TRBV5-5 and J usage is TRBJ2-7; possibly TRBD1 for D (6 bases). Trimming stripped 0 bases from V and 0 bases from J, with 10 bases between. Germline V CDR1 and CDR2: SGHKS, YYEKEE (reference sequence). The CDR3 covers 15 residues. The CDR3 coding sequence is TGTGCCAGCAGCTTGGAGATACAGGGCTCCTACGAGCAGTACTTC. Encoded protein: CASSLEIQGSYEQYF. The full variable domain, completed using reference TRBV5-5 and TRBJ2-7, is DAGVTQSPTHLIKTRGQQVTLRCSPISGHKSVSWYQQVLGQGPQFIFQYYEKEERGRGNFPDRFSARQFPNYSSELNVNALLLGDSALYLCASSLEIQGSYEQYFGPGTRLTVT.